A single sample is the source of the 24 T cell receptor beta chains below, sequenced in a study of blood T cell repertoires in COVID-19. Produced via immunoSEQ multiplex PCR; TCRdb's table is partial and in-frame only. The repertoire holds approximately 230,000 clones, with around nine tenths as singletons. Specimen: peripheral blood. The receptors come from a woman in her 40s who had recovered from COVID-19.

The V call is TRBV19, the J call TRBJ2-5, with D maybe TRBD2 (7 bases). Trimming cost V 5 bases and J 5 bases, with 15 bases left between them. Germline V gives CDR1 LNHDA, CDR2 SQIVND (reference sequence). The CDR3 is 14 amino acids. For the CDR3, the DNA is TGTGCCAGTAGTCCCGAAGGGGGGGTGGAGACCCAGTACTTC. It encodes CASSPEGGVETQYF.

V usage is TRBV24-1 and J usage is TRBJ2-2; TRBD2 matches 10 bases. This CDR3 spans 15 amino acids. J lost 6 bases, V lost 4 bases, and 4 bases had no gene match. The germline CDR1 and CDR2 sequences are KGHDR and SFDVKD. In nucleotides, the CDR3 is TGTGCCACCAGTGACCCTACTAGCGGGGCCGGGGAGCTGTTTTTT. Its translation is CATSDPTSGAGELFF.

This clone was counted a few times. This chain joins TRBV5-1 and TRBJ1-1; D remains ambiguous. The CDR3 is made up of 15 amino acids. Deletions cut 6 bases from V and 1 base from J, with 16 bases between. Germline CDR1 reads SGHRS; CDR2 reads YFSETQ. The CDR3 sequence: CASTPGGFRNTEAFF. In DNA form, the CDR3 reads TGCGCCAGCACCCCGGGCGGGTTCAGGAACACTGAAGCTTTCTTT.

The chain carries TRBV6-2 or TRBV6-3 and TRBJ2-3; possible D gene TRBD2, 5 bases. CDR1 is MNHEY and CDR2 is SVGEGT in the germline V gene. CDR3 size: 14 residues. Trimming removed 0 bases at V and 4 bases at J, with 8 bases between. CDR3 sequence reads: CASSYSRVADTQYF. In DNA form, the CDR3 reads TGTGCCAGCAGTTACTCGAGGGTGGCAGATACGCAGTATTTT.

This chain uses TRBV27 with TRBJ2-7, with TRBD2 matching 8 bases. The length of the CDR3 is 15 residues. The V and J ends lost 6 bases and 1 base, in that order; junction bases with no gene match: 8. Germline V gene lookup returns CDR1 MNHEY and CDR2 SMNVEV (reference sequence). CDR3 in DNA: TGTGCCAGCAGCCCATCACTAGCGGCTTCCTACGAGCAGTACTTC. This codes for CASSPSLAASYEQYF.

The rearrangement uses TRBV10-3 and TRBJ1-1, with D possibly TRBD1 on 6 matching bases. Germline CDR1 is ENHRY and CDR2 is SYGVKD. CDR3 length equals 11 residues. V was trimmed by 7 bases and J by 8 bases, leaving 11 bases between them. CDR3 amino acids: CAIKSTGEAFF. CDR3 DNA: TGTGCCATCAAATCAACAGGGGAAGCTTTCTTT.

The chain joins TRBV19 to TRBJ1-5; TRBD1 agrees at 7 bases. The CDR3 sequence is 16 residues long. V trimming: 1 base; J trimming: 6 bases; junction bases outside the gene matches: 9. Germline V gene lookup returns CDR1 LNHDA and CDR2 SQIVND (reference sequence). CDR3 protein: CASSIVATGPLQPQHF. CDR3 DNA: TGTGCCAGTAGTATAGTGGCGACAGGGCCTCTTCAGCCCCAGCATTTT.

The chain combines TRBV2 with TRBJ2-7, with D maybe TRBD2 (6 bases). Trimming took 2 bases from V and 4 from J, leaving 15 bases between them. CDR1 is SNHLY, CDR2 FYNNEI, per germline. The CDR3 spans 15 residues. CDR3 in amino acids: CASSENGRELYEQYF. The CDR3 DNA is TGTGCCAGCAGTGAAAACGGGCGGGAACTATACGAGCAGTACTTC.

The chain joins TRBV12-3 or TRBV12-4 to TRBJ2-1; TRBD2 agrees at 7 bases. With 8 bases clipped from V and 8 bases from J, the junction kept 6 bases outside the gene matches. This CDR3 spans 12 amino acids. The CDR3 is CASHTGGDEQFF. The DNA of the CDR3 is TGTGCCAGCCATACGGGGGGAGATGAGCAGTTCTTC.

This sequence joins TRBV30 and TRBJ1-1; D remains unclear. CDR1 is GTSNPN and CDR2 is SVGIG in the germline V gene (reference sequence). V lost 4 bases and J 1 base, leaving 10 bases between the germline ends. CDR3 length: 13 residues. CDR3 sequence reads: CAWKTRPNTEAFF. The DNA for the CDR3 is TGTGCCTGGAAAACTCGTCCGAACACTGAAGCTTTCTTT.

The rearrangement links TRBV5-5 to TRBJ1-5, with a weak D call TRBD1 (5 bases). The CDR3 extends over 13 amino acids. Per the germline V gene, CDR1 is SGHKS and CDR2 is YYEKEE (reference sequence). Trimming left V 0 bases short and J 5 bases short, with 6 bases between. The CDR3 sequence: CASSLARDQPQHF. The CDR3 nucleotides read TGTGCCAGCAGCTTGGCCAGGGATCAGCCCCAGCATTTT.

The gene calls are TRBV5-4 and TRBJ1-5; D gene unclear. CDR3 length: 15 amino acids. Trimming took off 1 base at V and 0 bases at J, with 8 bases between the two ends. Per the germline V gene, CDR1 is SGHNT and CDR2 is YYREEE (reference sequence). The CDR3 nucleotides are TGTGCCAGCAGCTTGACAAAATATAGCAATCAGCCCCAGCATTTT. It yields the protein CASSLTKYSNQPQHF. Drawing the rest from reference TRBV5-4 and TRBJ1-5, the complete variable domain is ETGVTQSPTHLIKTRGQQVTLRCSSQSGHNTVSWYQQALGQGPQFIFQYYREEENGRGNFPPRFSGLQFPNYSSELNVNALELDDSALYLCASSLTKYSNQPQHFGDGTRLSIL.

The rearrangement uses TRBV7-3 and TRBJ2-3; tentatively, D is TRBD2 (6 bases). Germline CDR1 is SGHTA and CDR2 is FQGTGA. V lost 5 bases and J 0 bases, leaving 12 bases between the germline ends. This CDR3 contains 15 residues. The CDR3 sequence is CASSPGEVSTDTQYF. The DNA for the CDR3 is TGTGCCAGCAGCCCGGGGGAAGTGAGCACAGATACGCAGTATTTT.

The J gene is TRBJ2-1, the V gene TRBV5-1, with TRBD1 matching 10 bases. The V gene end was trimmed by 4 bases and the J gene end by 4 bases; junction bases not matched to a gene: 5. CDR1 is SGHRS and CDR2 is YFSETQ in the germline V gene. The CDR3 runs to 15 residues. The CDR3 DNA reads TGCGCCAGCAGCGTCGGGGGACAGGGGTACAATGAGCAGTTCTTC. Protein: CASSVGGQGYNEQFF.

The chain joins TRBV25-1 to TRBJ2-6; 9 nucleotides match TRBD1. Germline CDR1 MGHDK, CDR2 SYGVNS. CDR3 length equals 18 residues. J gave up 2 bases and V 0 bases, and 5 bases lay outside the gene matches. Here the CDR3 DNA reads TGTGCCAGCAGTGAATACGGGACAGGGCAACCTGGGGCCAACGTCCTGACTTTC. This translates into CASSEYGTGQPGANVLTF.

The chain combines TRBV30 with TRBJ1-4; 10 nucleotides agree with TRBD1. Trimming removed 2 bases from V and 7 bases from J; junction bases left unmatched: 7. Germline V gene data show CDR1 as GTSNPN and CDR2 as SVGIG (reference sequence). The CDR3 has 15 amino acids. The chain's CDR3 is CAWSPTTGGSEKLFF. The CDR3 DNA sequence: TGTGCCTGGAGTCCCACGACAGGGGGCAGTGAAAAACTGTTTTTT.

The chain's CDR3 is CASSLYSLRGLSSYEQYF. The CDR3 bases are TGTGCCAGCAGCTTATATTCCCTCAGGGGGCTTAGCTCCTACGAGCAGTACTTC. This chain connects TRBV5-6 to TRBJ2-7; TRBD1 aligns across 8 bases. CDR3 size: 18 residues. V gave up 2 bases and J gave up 0 bases; unmatched junction bases: 13. The germline V gene has CDR1 SGHDT and CDR2 YYEEEE. Drawing the rest from reference TRBV5-6 and TRBJ2-7, the complete variable domain is DAGVTQSPTHLIKTRGQQVTLRCSPKSGHDTVSWYQQALGQGPQFIFQYYEEEERQRGNFPDRFSGHQFPNYSSELNVNALLLGDSALYLCASSLYSLRGLSSYEQYFGPGTRLTVT.

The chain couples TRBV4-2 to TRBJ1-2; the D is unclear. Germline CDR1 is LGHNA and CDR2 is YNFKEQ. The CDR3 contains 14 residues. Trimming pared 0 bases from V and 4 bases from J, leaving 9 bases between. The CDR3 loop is CASSQELAGYGYTF. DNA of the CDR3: TGTGCCAGCAGCCAAGAGCTGGCTGGCTATGGCTACACCTTC.

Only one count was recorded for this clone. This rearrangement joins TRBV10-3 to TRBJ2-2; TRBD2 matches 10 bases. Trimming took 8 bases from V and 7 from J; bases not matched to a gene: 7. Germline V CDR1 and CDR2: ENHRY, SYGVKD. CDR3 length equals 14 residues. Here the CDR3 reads CAIDSGGADGELFF. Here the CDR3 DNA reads TGTGCCATCGACAGCGGGGGGGCCGACGGGGAGCTGTTTTTT.

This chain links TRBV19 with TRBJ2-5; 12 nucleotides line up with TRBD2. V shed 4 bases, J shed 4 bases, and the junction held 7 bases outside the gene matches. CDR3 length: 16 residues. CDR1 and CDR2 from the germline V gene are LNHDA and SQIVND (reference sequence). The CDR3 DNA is TGTGCCAGTAGTAAGCGAAGACTAGCGGGAGCAGAGACCCAGTACTTC. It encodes CASSKRRLAGAETQYF.

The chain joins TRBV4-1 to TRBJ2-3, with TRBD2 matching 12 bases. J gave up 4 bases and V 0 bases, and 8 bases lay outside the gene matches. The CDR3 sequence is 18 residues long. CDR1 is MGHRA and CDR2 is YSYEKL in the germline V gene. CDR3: CASSQDQASGRGSDTQYF. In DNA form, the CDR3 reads TGCGCCAGCAGCCAAGATCAGGCTAGCGGGAGGGGTTCAGATACGCAGTATTTT.

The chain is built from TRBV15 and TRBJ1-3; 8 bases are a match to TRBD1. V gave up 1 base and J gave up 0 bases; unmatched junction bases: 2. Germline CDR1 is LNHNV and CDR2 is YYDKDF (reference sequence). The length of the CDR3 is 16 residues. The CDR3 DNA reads TGTGCCACCAGCAGAGGGACAGGGTACTCTGGAAACACCATATATTTT. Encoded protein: CATSRGTGYSGNTIYF.

CDR3 amino acids: CASSVGRGPNQPQHF. CDR3 bases: TGTGCCAGCAGCGTAGGCAGGGGCCCTAATCAGCCCCAGCATTTT. The rearrangement joins TRBV9 to TRBJ1-5; D perhaps matches TRBD1 (6 bases). The germline gives CDR1 SGDLS, CDR2 YYNGEE. The V and J ends lost 0 bases and 4 bases respectively, with 11 bases between them. The CDR3 totals 15 residues.

This CDR3 reads CASTRNYEQYF. The CDR3 coding sequence is TGTGCCAGCACCAGAAATTACGAGCAGTACTTC. The chain couples TRBV6-5 to TRBJ2-7; D is unresolved. The CDR3 runs 11 residues. CDR1 is MNHEY, CDR2 SVGAGI, per germline. Deletions cut 7 bases from V and 4 bases from J, with 8 bases between.